Listed here are 19 T cell receptor beta chains from one sample, sequenced in a study of beta chain features in type 1 diabetes. What was sequenced were expressed TCRB transcripts, since all of the isolated RNA had been reverse transcribed. Assay used: immunoSEQ multiplex PCR; TCRdb lists only in-frame clones, some missing. The table lists some 150,000 clones, about 13% of them singletons. Antigens of these TCRs are unknown. Study-wide results and caveats: For Type 1 diabetes patients, all four CD4+ subsets carried TCRB CDR3s that were moderately but significantly shorter.

Material: central memory CD4+ T cells from blood. The origin of the receptors is a young man with type 1 diabetes.

The chain has TRBV5-1 and TRBJ2-2, with TRBD1 matching 10 bases. The trim removed 0 bases at V and 5 bases at J, leaving 1 base unmatched. The CDR3 runs to 15 residues. CDR1 and CDR2 from the germline V gene are SGHRS and YFSETQ. The CDR3: CASSLGQGATGELFF. CDR3 DNA: TGCGCCAGCAGCTTGGGACAGGGGGCGACCGGGGAGCTGTTTTTT.

This chain connects TRBV10-3 to TRBJ1-5; D uncertain. This CDR3 has 13 amino acids. The germline V gene has CDR1 ENHRY and CDR2 SYGVKD. Trimming stripped 5 bases from V and 7 bases from J, with 12 bases between. CDR3 bases: TGTGCCATCAGTACCGACGGTTGGCAGCCCCAGCATTTT. This sequence encodes CAISTDGWQPQHF.

There are a few counts of this clone. The V and J genes are TRBV5-1 and TRBJ1-2; 8 bases map to TRBD1. There are 17 residues in the CDR3. Trimming took 1 base from V and 2 from J; bases not matched to a gene: 10. CDR1 and CDR2 from the germline V gene are SGHRS and YFSETQ. CDR3 sequence: CASSLRPPGQENYGYTF. The CDR3 DNA sequence: TGCGCCAGCAGCTTGAGGCCACCGGGACAGGAGAACTATGGCTACACCTTC.

The rearrangement uses TRBV6-1 and TRBJ2-7, with a possible D match to TRBD1 (5 bases). Germline CDR1 MNHNS, CDR2 SASEGT. Deletions cut 7 bases from V and 0 bases from J, with 13 bases between. The CDR3 is 14 amino acids. The CDR3 DNA reads as TGTGCCAGCAAGGTAGAACAGGTCTCCTACGAGCAGTACTTC. Encoded protein: CASKVEQVSYEQYF.

This clone was seen just once. The chain is built from TRBV2 and TRBJ2-7, with D perhaps TRBD2 (5 bases). This CDR3 is built from 13 residues. With 7 bases removed from V and 2 bases from J, the gap between germline ends came to 12 bases. CDR1 is SNHLY, CDR2 FYNNEI, per germline. In DNA, the CDR3 is TGTGCCAGCACCGTGAGGACTCCCTACGAGCAGTACTTC. This encodes CASTVRTPYEQYF.

In its sample, this clone was seen a few times. The chain is built from TRBV9 and TRBJ2-1; 7 positions agree with TRBD1. This CDR3 has 12 amino acids. Trimming removed 6 bases from V and 9 bases from J; junction bases left unmatched: 6. Germline lookup yields CDR1 SGDLS and CDR2 YYNGEE. CDR3 amino acids: CASTRQGLEQFF. DNA for the CDR3: TGTGCCAGCACCCGACAGGGCCTTGAGCAGTTCTTC.

The chain uses TRBV5-1 and TRBJ2-1; 7 bases map to TRBD1. In germline, CDR1 is SGHRS, CDR2 YFSETQ. CDR3 length equals 14 residues. V lost 4 bases and J lost 4; bases outside the gene matches: 5. This CDR3 is CASSMMTGYNEQFF. The CDR3 coding sequence is TGCGCCAGCAGCATGATGACAGGGTACAATGAGCAGTTCTTC.

V and J are TRBV7-6 and TRBJ2-1; TRBD1 aligns across 10 bases. CDR1 is SGHVS, CDR2 FNYEAQ, per germline. The V segment lost 1 base and the J segment 2 bases; nucleotides outside the gene matches: 2. This CDR3 contains 16 residues. Here the CDR3 reads CASSLEGTGAYNEQFF. The DNA for the CDR3 is TGTGCCAGCAGCTTAGAGGGGACAGGGGCCTACAATGAGCAGTTCTTC.

This clone occurred a few times. V usage is TRBV29-1 and J usage is TRBJ1-4, with a weak D call TRBD1 (5 bases). Trimming stripped 7 bases from V and 6 bases from J, with 15 bases between. Germline loops: CDR1 SQVTM, CDR2 ANQGSEA. The CDR3 extends over 13 amino acids. The CDR3 DNA follows: TGCAGCGCCACAGCCGGGGCGCATGAAAAACTGTTTTTT. As protein: CSATAGAHEKLFF.

J is TRBJ2-1 and V is TRBV11-3; TRBD2 matches at 13 bases. The CDR3 is 18 amino acids. The ends lost 5 bases at V and 0 bases at J; junction bases unmatched: 7. Germline V gives CDR1 SGHNT, CDR2 YENEEA. In nucleotides, the CDR3 is TGTGCCAGCAGCCAGGGACTAGCGGGGCCGAGCTCCTACAATGAGCAGTTCTTC. This encodes CASSQGLAGPSSYNEQFF. Filled out from reference TRBV11-3 and TRBJ2-1, the complete variable domain reads EAGVVQSPRYKIIEKKQPVAFWCNPISGHNTLYWYLQNLGQGPELLIRYENEEAVDDSQLPKDRFSAERLKGVDSTLKIQPAELGDSAVYLCASSQGLAGPSSYNEQFFGPGTRLTVL.

The genes are TRBV4-1 and TRBJ1-6; TRBD1 agrees at 8 bases. Looked up from germline, CDR1 is MGHRA and CDR2 is YSYEKL. V was clipped by 3 bases and J by 8 bases; unmatched bases: 6. The CDR3 length is 15 residues. This CDR3 is CASSHQGQGYSPLHF. The CDR3 bases are TGCGCCAGCAGCCACCAAGGACAGGGTTATTCACCCCTCCACTTT.

This clone has just a few counts. The rearrangement joins TRBV5-1 to TRBJ1-1; 7 bases match TRBD1. CDR1 and CDR2 (germline): SGHRS, YFSETQ. With V trimmed by 4 bases and J by 5 bases, 8 bases remained unmatched. CDR3 length: 14 residues. CDR3 loop: CASSKDRLSTEAFF. CDR3 in DNA: TGCGCCAGCAGCAAGGACAGGTTGAGTACTGAAGCTTTCTTT.

This clone has only a few counts. V and J are TRBV5-1 and TRBJ2-7, with D tentatively TRBD1 or TRBD2 (5 bases each). Germline-derived CDR1 and CDR2 are SGHRS and YFSETQ. The CDR3 runs 15 residues. The germline V and J ends were trimmed by 4 bases and 2 bases, with 16 bases remaining between them. The CDR3 reads CASSPGGGRAYEQYF. Written as DNA, the CDR3 is TGCGCCAGCAGCCCCGGAGGCGGCAGGGCCTACGAGCAGTACTTC. Together with reference TRBV5-1 and TRBJ2-7, the CDR3 gives the full variable domain: KAGVTQTPRYLIKTRGQQVTLSCSPISGHRSVSWYQQTPGQGLQFLFEYFSETQRNKGNFPGRFSGRQFSNSRSEMNVSTLELGDSALYLCASSPGGGRAYEQYFGPGTRLTVT.

The V and J genes are TRBV29-1 and TRBJ2-3; 8 nucleotides match TRBD2. Germline loops: CDR1 SQVTM, CDR2 ANQGSEA. Trimming took 7 bases from V and 13 from J; bases not matched to a gene: 16. The CDR3 length is 13 residues. CDR3 nucleotide sequence: TGCAGCGCTGTAGAGGGACTAGGGGCCCGCGAGTATTTT. Protein sequence: CSAVEGLGAREYF.

This clone has more than one count but fewer than ten. This chain connects TRBV7-2 to TRBJ1-1; D is undetermined. The length of the CDR3 is 13 residues. The V gene lost 5 bases and the J gene lost 11 bases, with 18 bases spanning the gap. The germline V gene has CDR1 SGHTA and CDR2 FQGNSA. The CDR3 spells CASSPQPTSAAFF. The CDR3 DNA reads TGTGCCAGCAGCCCTCAGCCTACGTCCGCGGCTTTCTTT.

This clone has only a few counts. This chain joins TRBV14 and TRBJ2-5; D tentatively reads TRBD1 or TRBD2 (6 bases each). The J call may be wrong; the DNA end is better matched by TRBJ2-7. The germline gives CDR1 SGHDN, CDR2 FVKESK. The CDR3 runs 15 residues. This CDR3 is CASSPKRGVSYEQYF. DNA of the CDR3: TGTGCCAGCAGCCCCAAGAGGGGGGTCAGCTACGAGCAGTACTTC.

The chain combines TRBV7-6 with TRBJ1-2, with TRBD1 matching 9 bases. CDR3 length: 16 amino acids. With V trimmed by 4 bases and J by 6 bases, 12 bases remained unmatched. Per germline, CDR1 SGHVS and CDR2 FNYEAQ. The CDR3 region has the DNA TGTGCCAGCAGCTATTCCGGGACAGGGCTTTTCGATGGCTACACCTTC. This translates into CASSYSGTGLFDGYTF.

This clone showed up just a few times. The chain has TRBV9 and TRBJ2-6; a weak D match, TRBD1 (6 bases). From germline, CDR1 is SGDLS and CDR2 YYNGEE. This CDR3 is built from 18 residues. V was trimmed by 3 bases and J by 0 bases, leaving 16 bases between them. DNA for the CDR3: TGTGCCAGCAGCGCAACAGGGACCCAGCTCTCTGGGGCCAACGTCCTGACTTTC. It is translated as CASSATGTQLSGANVLTF.

There are a few counts of this clone. The CDR3 here is CASRTGANTGELFF. As DNA, the CDR3 is TGTGCCAGTAGGACAGGCGCTAACACCGGGGAGCTGTTTTTT. The chain has TRBV19 and TRBJ2-2; tentative D call: TRBD1 (6 bases). Germline CDR1 and CDR2: LNHDA and SQIVND (reference sequence). CDR3 size: 14 residues. The germline V and J ends were trimmed by 6 bases and 2 bases, with 10 bases remaining between them.